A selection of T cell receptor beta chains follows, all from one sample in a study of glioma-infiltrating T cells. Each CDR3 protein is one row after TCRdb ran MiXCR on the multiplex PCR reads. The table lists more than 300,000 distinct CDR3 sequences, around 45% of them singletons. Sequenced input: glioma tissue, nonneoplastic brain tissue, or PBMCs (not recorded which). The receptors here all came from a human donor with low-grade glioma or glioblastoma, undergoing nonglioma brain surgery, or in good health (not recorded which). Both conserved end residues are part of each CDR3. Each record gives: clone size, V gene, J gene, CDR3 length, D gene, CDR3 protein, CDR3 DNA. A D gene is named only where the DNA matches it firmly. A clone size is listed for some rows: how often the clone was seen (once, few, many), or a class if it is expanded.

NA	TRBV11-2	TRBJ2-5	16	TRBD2	CASSLDWGGGEETQYF	TGTGCCAGCAGCTTAGATTGGGGTGGGGGGGAAGAGACCCAGTACTTC
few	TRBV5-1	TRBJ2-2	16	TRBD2	CASSRGLASNTGELFF	TGCGCCAGCAGCCGCGGACTAGCGTCGAACACCGGGGAGCTGTTTTTT
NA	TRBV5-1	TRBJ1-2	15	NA	CASKPPGNTLYGYTF	TGCGCCAGCAAACCCCCAGGGAATACTCTCTATGGCTACACCTTC
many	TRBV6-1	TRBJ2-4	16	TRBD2	CASRRGLAAFWDIQYF	TGTGCCAGCAGAAGGGGACTAGCGGCGTTCTGGGACATTCAGTACTTC
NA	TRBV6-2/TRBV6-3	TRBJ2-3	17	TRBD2	CASSYAGETTFPHTQYF	TGTGCCAGCAGTTACGCGGGAGAGACCACCTTCCCCCATACGCAGTATTTT
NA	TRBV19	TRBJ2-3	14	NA	CASSTRGLADTQYF	TGTGCCAGTAGTACTAGGGGACTTGCCGATACGCAGTATTTT
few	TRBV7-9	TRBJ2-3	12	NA	CASSFSKDTQYF	TGTGCCAGCAGCTTTTCAAAAGATACGCAGTATTTT
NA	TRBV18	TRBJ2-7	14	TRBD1	CASSSGTGLNEQYF	TGTGCCAGCTCTTCCGGGACAGGGTTGAACGAGCAGTACTTC
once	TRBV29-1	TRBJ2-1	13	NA	CSVVGTSVNEQFF	TGCAGCGTTGTCGGGACCTCAGTCAATGAGCAGTTCTTC
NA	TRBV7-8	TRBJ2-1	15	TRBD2	CASRQLAGPYNEQFF	TGTGCCAGCCGTCAGCTAGCGGGGCCCTACAATGAGCAGTTCTTC
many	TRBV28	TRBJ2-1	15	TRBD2	CASSFVAGAGNEQFF	TGTGCCAGCAGTTTTGTGGCGGGAGCAGGCAATGAGCAGTTCTTC
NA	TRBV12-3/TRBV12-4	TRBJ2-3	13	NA	CVILRPYTDTQYF	TGTGTCATCCTCCGCCCTTACACAGATACGCAGTATTTT
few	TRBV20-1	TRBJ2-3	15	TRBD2	CSARSGGGFTDTQYF	TGCAGTGCTCGGTCGGGAGGCGGGTTCACAGATACGCAGTATTTT
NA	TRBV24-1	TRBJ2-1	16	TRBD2	CATSDYASGWHNEQFF	TGTGCCACCAGTGATTATGCTAGCGGGTGGCACAATGAGCAGTTCTTC
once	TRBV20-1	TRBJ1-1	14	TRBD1	CSARTGRAVAEAFF	TGCAGTGCTAGGACAGGGAGGGCGGTGGCTGAAGCTTTCTTT
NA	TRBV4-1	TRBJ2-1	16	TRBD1	CASSRTGQHHYNEQFF	TGCGCCAGCAGCCGGACAGGGCAGCACCATTACAATGAGCAGTTCTTC
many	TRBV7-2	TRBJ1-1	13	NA	CASRRTENTEAFF	TGTGCCAGCAGACGGACAGAGAACACTGAAGCTTTCTTT
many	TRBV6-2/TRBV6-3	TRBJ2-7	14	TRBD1	CASSGTGSSYEQYF	TGTGCCAGCAGCGGGACAGGGAGCTCCTACGAGCAGTACTTC
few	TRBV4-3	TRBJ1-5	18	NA	CASSQELGGRYSNQPQHF	TGCGCCAGCAGCCAAGAGCTCGGGGGACGGTATAGCAATCAGCCCCAGCATTTT
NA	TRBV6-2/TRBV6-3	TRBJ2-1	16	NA	CASIQMPQSSYNEQFF	TGTGCCAGCATCCAAATGCCGCAGAGCTCCTACAATGAGCAGTTCTTC
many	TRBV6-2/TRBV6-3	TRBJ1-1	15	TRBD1	CASSYTGAPNTEAFF	TGTGCCAGCAGTTATACAGGGGCCCCGAACACTGAAGCTTTCTTT
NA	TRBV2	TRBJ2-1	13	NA	CASRESSYNEQFF	TGTGCCAGCAGGGAGAGCTCCTACAATGAGCAGTTCTTC